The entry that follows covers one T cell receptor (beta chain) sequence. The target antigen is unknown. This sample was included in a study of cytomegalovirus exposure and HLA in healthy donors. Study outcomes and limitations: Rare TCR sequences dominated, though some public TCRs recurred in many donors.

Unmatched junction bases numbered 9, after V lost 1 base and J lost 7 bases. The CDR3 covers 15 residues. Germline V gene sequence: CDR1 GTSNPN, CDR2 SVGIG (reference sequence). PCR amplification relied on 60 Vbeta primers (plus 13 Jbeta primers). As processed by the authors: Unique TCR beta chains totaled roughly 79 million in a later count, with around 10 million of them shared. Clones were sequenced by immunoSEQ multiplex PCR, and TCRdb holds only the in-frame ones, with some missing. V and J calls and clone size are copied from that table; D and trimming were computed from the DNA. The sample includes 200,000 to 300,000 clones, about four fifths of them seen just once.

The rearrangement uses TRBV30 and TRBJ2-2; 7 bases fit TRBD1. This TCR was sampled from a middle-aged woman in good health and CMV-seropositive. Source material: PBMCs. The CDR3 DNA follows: TGTGCCTGGAGTGGAGCAGGGGGTGTGGGCGGGGAGCTGTTTTTT. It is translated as CAWSGAGGVGGELFF.